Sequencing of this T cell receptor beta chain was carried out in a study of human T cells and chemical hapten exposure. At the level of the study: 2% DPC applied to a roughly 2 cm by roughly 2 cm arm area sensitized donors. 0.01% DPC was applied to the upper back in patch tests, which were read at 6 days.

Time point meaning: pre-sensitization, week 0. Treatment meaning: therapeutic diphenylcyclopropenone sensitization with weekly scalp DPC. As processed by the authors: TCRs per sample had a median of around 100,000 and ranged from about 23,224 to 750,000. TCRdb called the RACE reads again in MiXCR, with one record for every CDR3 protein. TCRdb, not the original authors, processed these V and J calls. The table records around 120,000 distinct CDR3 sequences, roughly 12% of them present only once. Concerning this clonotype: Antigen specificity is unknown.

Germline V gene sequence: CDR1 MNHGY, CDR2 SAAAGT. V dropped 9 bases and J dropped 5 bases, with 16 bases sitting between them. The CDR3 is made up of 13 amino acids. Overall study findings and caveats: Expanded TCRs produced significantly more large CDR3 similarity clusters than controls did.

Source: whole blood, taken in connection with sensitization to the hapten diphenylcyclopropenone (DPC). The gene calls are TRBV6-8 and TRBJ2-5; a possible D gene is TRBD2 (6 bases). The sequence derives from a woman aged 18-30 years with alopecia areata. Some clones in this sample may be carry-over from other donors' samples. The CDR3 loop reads CASLEGMVETQYF. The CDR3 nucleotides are TGTGCCAGTTTGGAGGGGATGGTTGAGACCCAGTACTTC.